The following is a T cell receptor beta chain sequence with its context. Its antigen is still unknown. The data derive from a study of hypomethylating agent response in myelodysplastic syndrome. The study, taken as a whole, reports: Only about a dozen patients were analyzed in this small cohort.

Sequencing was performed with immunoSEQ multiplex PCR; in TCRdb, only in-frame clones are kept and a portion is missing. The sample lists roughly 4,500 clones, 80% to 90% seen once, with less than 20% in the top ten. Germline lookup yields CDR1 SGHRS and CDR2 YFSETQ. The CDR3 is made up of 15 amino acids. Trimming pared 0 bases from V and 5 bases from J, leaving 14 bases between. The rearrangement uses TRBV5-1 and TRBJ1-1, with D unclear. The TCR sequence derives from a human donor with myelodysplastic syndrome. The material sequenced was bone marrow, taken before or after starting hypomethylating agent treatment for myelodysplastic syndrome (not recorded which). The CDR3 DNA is TGCGCCAGCAGCTTGGCCTTCAGGTCTGGAACTGAAGCTTTCTTT. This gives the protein CASSLAFRSGTEAFF. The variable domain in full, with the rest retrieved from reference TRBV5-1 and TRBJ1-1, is KAGVTQTPRYLIKTRGQQVTLSCSPISGHRSVSWYQQTPGQGLQFLFEYFSETQRNKGNFPGRFSGRQFSNSRSEMNVSTLELGDSALYLCASSLAFRSGTEAFFGQGTRLTVV.